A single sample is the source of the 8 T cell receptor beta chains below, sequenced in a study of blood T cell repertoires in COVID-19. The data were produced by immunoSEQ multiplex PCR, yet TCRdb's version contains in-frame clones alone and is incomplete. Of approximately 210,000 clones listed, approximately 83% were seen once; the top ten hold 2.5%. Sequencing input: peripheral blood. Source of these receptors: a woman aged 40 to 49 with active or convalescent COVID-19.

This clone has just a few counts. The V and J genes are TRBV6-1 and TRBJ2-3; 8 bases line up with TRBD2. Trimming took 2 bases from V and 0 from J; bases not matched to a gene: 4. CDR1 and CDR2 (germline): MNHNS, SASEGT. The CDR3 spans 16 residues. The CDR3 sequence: CASSESLAGSTDTQYF. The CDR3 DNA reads TGTGCCAGCAGTGAATCCCTAGCGGGTAGCACAGATACGCAGTATTTT.

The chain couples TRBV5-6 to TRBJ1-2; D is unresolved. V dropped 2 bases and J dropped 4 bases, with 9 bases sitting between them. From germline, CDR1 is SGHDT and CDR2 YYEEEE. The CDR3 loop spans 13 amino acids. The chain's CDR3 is CASSFGGAYGYTF. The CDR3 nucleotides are TGTGCCAGCAGCTTCGGCGGCGCCTATGGCTACACCTTC. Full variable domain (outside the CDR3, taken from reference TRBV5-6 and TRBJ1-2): DAGVTQSPTHLIKTRGQQVTLRCSPKSGHDTVSWYQQALGQGPQFIFQYYEEEERQRGNFPDRFSGHQFPNYSSELNVNALLLGDSALYLCASSFGGAYGYTFGSGTRLTVV.

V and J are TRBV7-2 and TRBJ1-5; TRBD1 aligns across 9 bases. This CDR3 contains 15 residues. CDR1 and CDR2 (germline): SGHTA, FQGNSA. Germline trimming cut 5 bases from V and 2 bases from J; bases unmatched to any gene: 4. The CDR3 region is CASSGRTGGNQPQHF. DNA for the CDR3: TGTGCCAGCAGCGGAAGGACAGGGGGCAATCAGCCCCAGCATTTT.

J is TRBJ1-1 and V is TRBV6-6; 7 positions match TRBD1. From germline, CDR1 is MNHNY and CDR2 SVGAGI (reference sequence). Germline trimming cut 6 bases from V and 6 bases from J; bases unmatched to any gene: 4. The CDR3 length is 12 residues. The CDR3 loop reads CASSGTAPEAFF. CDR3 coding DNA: TGTGCCAGCAGCGGGACAGCCCCTGAAGCTTTCTTT.

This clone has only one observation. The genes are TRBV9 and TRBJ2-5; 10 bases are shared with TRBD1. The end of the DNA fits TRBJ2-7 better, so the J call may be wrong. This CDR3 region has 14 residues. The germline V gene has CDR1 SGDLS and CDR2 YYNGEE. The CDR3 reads CASSPSGQGYEQYF. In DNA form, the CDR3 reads TGTGCCAGCAGCCCTTCGGGACAGGGGTACGAGCAGTACTTC.

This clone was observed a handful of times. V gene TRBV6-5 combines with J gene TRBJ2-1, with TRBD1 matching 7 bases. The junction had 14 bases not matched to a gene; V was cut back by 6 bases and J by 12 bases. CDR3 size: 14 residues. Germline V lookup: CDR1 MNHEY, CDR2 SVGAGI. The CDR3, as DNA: TGTGCCAGCAGATCAGGGGGTCCCAATACTGCGCAGTTCTTC. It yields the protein CASRSGGPNTAQFF.

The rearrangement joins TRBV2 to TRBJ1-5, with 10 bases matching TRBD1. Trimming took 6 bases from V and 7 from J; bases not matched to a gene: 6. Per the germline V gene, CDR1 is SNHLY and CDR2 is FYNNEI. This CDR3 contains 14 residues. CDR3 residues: CASRDRGEGQPQHF. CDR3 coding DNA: TGTGCCAGCAGGGACAGGGGGGAAGGACAGCCCCAGCATTTT.

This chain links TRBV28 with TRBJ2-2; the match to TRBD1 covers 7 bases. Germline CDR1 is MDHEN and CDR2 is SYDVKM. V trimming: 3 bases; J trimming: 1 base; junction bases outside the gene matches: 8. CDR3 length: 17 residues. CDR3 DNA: TGTGCCAGCAGTTTTGACAGGGAGAAAGAGAACACCGGGGAGCTGTTTTTT. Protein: CASSFDREKENTGELFF.